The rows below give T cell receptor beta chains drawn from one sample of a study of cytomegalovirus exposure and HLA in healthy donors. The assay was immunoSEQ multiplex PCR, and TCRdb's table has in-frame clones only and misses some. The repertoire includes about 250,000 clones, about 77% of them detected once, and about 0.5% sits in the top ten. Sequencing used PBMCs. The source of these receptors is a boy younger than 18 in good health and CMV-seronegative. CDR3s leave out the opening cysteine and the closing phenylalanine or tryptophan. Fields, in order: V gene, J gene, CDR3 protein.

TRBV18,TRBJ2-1,ASSPTWISREALYNEQF
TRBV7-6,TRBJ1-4,ASSLAPRTFEKLF
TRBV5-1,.,ASSLTAGDYEQY
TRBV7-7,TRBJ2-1,ASSLAPGSYNEQF
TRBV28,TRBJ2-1,ASSNLAGVSYNEQF
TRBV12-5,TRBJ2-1,ASGLVRGGVYYNEQF
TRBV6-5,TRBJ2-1,ASSPLSYNEQF
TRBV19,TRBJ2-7,ASSPGPTYAGFEQY
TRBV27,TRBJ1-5,ASSPRGDSSKYSNQPQH
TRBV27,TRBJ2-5,ASSWTGAEETQY
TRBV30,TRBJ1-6,AWSAGTGDTPLH
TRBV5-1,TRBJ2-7,ASSPRGGLSYEQY
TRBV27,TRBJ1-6,ASHRGKNSPLH
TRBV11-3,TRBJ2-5,ASSLVSETQY
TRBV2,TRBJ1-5,ASREGDNSNQPQH
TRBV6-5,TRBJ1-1,ASSEGLTEAF
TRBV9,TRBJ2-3,ASSVESLVWASDVPDTQY
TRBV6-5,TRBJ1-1,ASSYDGSTEAF
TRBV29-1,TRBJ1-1,SVERDSYTEAF
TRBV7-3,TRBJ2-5,ASSLNPGGKTQY
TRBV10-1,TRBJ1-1,ASIVPGQGEAF
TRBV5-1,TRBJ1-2,ASSTGQGLDGYT
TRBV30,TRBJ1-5,AWSVGAGGNQPQH
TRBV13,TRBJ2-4,ASSWNSGWGENIQY
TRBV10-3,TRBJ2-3,AISRALPGFGGGKGTDTQY
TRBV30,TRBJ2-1,AWSDFGTSGGGQF